A selection of T cell receptor beta chains follows, all from one sample in a study of Tregs in tolerant kidney transplant recipients. Profiling relied on immunoSEQ multiplex PCR, and the TCRdb table lists in-frame clones only, not all of them. The repertoire holds hundreds of thousands of clones, with more than 65% as singletons. The sample taken for sequencing was CD4+ T cells from blood. These receptors came from a human donor in good health. CDR3s include the opening cysteine and the closing phenylalanine or tryptophan. D genes are given only for firm matches. Expanded clones get a size class; other rows say once, few or many, or leave the size out.

DNA: TGTGCCAGCAGCTTCCACGGATCGGTTAATGAAAAACTGTTTTTT
CDR3: CASSFHGSVNEKLFF
size: .
V: TRBV7-2
D: .
J: TRBJ1-4

DNA: TGTGCCAGCAGTGAAGCCAGCCGACAGGGGCGCAATGAGCAGTTCTTC
CDR3: CASSEASRQGRNEQFF
size: .
V: TRBV6-1
D: TRBD1
J: TRBJ2-1

DNA: TGTGCCAGCAGCTTAGCCTTGGAGCAGCCCCAGCATTTT
CDR3: CASSLALEQPQHF
size: .
V: TRBV7-6
D: .
J: TRBJ1-5

DNA: TGTGCCAGCAGTTCTCGGCCTAGCGGGAGTAAGACAGATACGCAGTATTTT
CDR3: CASSSRPSGSKTDTQYF
size: few
V: TRBV27
D: TRBD2
J: TRBJ2-3

DNA: TGTGCCAGCAGCTCCCAGGTCTTCTCTGGAAACACCATATATTTT
CDR3: CASSSQVFSGNTIYF
size: once
V: TRBV11-2
D: .
J: TRBJ1-3

DNA: TGTGCCAGCAGTTACAAGGGACAGGGGGGAGAGACCCAGTACTTC
CDR3: CASSYKGQGGETQYF
size: few
V: TRBV6-6
D: TRBD1
J: TRBJ2-5

DNA: TGTGCCAGCAGTTCCGAACAGTCGCCCTATCAGCCCCAGCATTTT
CDR3: CASSSEQSPYQPQHF
size: .
V: TRBV6-6
D: .
J: TRBJ1-5

DNA: TGTGCCAGCAGTTACAAGGAGACCCCCACTGAAGCTTTCTTT
CDR3: CASSYKETPTEAFF
size: .
V: TRBV6-6
D: .
J: TRBJ1-1

DNA: TGTGCCAGCAGCTTCGGACAGAATCAGCCCCAGCATTTT
CDR3: CASSFGQNQPQHF
size: few
V: TRBV11-2
D: .
J: TRBJ1-5

DNA: TGCGCCAGCAGCTTGGCTACAGGGTTAGGGTACGAGCAGTACTTC
CDR3: CASSLATGLGYEQYF
size: .
V: TRBV5-1
D: .
J: TRBJ2-7

DNA: TGTGCCACCAAGAGGAGGGAAAGCTCCTACGAGCAGTACTTC
CDR3: CATKRRESSYEQYF
size: .
V: TRBV6-5
D: .
J: TRBJ2-7

DNA: TGTGCCAGCAGCACGCTGGGACTCCTAAACACCGGGGAGCTGTTTTTT
CDR3: CASSTLGLLNTGELFF
size: .
V: TRBV7-6
D: .
J: TRBJ2-2

DNA: TGTGCCAGCAAAACAGATTTGAACACTGAAGCTTTCTTT
CDR3: CASKTDLNTEAFF
size: .
V: TRBV27
D: .
J: TRBJ1-1

DNA: TGTGCCAGCAGTTACTCGCGGACAGGAAACAATGAGCAGTTCTTC
CDR3: CASSYSRTGNNEQFF
size: .
V: TRBV6-5
D: TRBD1
J: TRBJ2-1

DNA: TGCAGTGCTAGAGATTTGGGGCGCGCGTTCTTC
CDR3: CSARDLGRAFF
size: .
V: TRBV20-1
D: .
J: TRBJ2-1

DNA: TGTGCCAGCAGTTACTCGCGGGGGAACTACGAGCAGTACTTC
CDR3: CASSYSRGNYEQYF
size: .
V: TRBV6-5
D: TRBD2
J: TRBJ2-7

DNA: TGTGCCAGCAGTTACTCGCACACAGGGGACGAGCAGTACTTC
CDR3: CASSYSHTGDEQYF
size: .
V: TRBV6-5
D: TRBD1
J: TRBJ2-7

DNA: TGTGCCAGCAGCTTAGCCGGGCAGGGGGCGGTCAATGAGCAGTTCTTC
CDR3: CASSLAGQGAVNEQFF
size: once
V: TRBV7-2
D: TRBD1
J: TRBJ2-1

DNA: TGTGCCAGTAGTATAGGAGACACTCCCAACTATGGCTACACCTTC
CDR3: CASSIGDTPNYGYTF
size: .
V: TRBV19
D: .
J: TRBJ1-2

DNA: TGTGCCAGCTCAACCAGGGGAGGGGAGCGGGATTACAATGAGCAGTTCTTC
CDR3: CASSTRGGERDYNEQFF
size: .
V: TRBV18
D: .
J: TRBJ2-1

DNA: TGTGCCAGCAGTAGGCAGGGGAATTCACCCCTCCACTTT
CDR3: CASSRQGNSPLHF
size: .
V: TRBV25-1
D: .
J: TRBJ1-6

DNA: TGTGCCAGCAGCGTAGGAATTTCTGGGAGAATAAACACTGAAGCTTTCTTT
CDR3: CASSVGISGRINTEAFF
size: once
V: TRBV9
D: .
J: TRBJ1-1

DNA: TGCGCCAGCAGTGAGCCCGGCTCGGGAGATACGCAGTATTTT
CDR3: CASSEPGSGDTQYF
size: .
V: TRBV10-2
D: .
J: TRBJ2-3

DNA: TGTGCCAGCAGTCCTTGGGCCCCAGCTAACTATGGCTACACCTTC
CDR3: CASSPWAPANYGYTF
size: .
V: TRBV27
D: .
J: TRBJ1-2

DNA: TGTGCCAGCAGTTATACTCGGGACACAGATACGCAGTATTTT
CDR3: CASSYTRDTDTQYF
size: .
V: TRBV6-5
D: .
J: TRBJ2-3

DNA: TGTGCCTGGAGTATATTGGGGGCCACAGATACGCAGTATTTT
CDR3: CAWSILGATDTQYF
size: .
V: TRBV30
D: .
J: TRBJ2-3

DNA: TGTGCCAGCAGCCCCGACAGGGGTGGAAACATTCAGTACTTC
CDR3: CASSPDRGGNIQYF
size: .
V: TRBV7-3
D: TRBD1
J: TRBJ2-4

DNA: TGCGCCAGCAGCTTGGGCCCAGCGGGAGCGGATGAGCAGTTCTTC
CDR3: CASSLGPAGADEQFF
size: .
V: TRBV5-1
D: TRBD2
J: TRBJ2-1

DNA: TGTGCCAGCAGTTACTCGAGGCCAGGGAGGGGAAACACCATATATTTT
CDR3: CASSYSRPGRGNTIYF
size: once
V: TRBV6-5
D: .
J: TRBJ1-3

DNA: TGTGCCAGCAGCTTAGACCCGTATTCCCAGGTAGACTATGGCTACACCTTC
CDR3: CASSLDPYSQVDYGYTF
size: .
V: TRBV11-3
D: .
J: TRBJ1-2

DNA: TGTGCCAGCAGTGAACCAGGGGGACGAACTAACACTGAAGCTTTCTTT
CDR3: CASSEPGGRTNTEAFF
size: .
V: TRBV25-1
D: TRBD1
J: TRBJ1-1

DNA: TGCGCCAGCAGCAGTAGCGGCAGCTCCTACAATGAGCAGTTCTTC
CDR3: CASSSSGSSYNEQFF
size: .
V: TRBV5-1
D: .
J: TRBJ2-1

DNA: TGTGCCAGCAGCGTAGCTCGGGACAGGGGGTACAATGAGCAGTTCTTC
CDR3: CASSVARDRGYNEQFF
size: .
V: TRBV9
D: TRBD1
J: TRBJ2-1

DNA: TGTGCCAGCAGCCTTTTTTCACGCAGGGACTATGGCTACACCTTC
CDR3: CASSLFSRRDYGYTF
size: .
V: TRBV5-8
D: .
J: TRBJ1-2

DNA: TGTGCCAGCAACCCACGCGGCGTTAGCACAGATACGCAGTATTTT
CDR3: CASNPRGVSTDTQYF
size: .
V: TRBV27
D: .
J: TRBJ2-3

DNA: TGTGCCAGCAGCGCCGGCGGGGGTCCCGGGGAGCTGTTTTTT
CDR3: CASSAGGGPGELFF
size: .
V: TRBV9
D: TRBD2
J: TRBJ2-2

DNA: TGTGCCTGGAGTAGGCACTACTCTGGAAACACCATATATTTT
CDR3: CAWSRHYSGNTIYF
size: .
V: TRBV30
D: .
J: TRBJ1-3

DNA: TGTGCCAGCAGCCCCCAGGGAGGGGAGACAGAGACCCAGTACTTC
CDR3: CASSPQGGETETQYF
size: .
V: TRBV7-9
D: TRBD2
J: TRBJ2-5

DNA: TGTGCCAGCTCACCACCCGTGGGCGAGCAGTACTTC
CDR3: CASSPPVGEQYF
size: .
V: TRBV18
D: .
J: TRBJ2-7

DNA: TGCGCCAGCAGCTCCTCCGGGACAGGGAAAAACATTCAGTACTTC
CDR3: CASSSSGTGKNIQYF
size: .
V: TRBV5-1
D: TRBD1
J: TRBJ2-4

DNA: TGTGCCTGGAGTGTACGGGGAGCCCCGGGGGACGAGCAGTACTTC
CDR3: CAWSVRGAPGDEQYF
size: .
V: TRBV30
D: .
J: TRBJ2-7

DNA: TGTGCCACCAGCAGGAACAGGGGAGGGCAGCCCCAGCATTTT
CDR3: CATSRNRGGQPQHF
size: .
V: TRBV15
D: TRBD1
J: TRBJ1-5

DNA: TGTGCCAGCAGCTTTTACACCAGGAGGGAAAAACTGTTTTTT
CDR3: CASSFYTRREKLFF
size: .
V: TRBV5-4
D: .
J: TRBJ1-4

DNA: TGTGCCAGCAGCTTGGCGGAGTACGGGACCCAGTACTTC
CDR3: CASSLAEYGTQYF
size: .
V: TRBV11-3
D: .
J: TRBJ2-5

DNA: TGTGCCAGCACCTTGACAAGCCTTCCAAATTCACCCCTCCACTTT
CDR3: CASTLTSLPNSPLHF
size: .
V: TRBV27
D: .
J: TRBJ1-6

DNA: TGTGCCAGCAAAGGACGGAATCAGCCCCAGCATTTT
CDR3: CASKGRNQPQHF
size: once
V: TRBV6-6
D: .
J: TRBJ1-5

DNA: TGTGCCAGCAGCCGGACTGATTACGAGCAGTACTTC
CDR3: CASSRTDYEQYF
size: .
V: TRBV6-5
D: .
J: TRBJ2-7

DNA: TGTGCCAGCAGCCCCTCCGAAGGGACCCAGTACTTC
CDR3: CASSPSEGTQYF
size: .
V: TRBV7-6
D: .
J: TRBJ2-5

DNA: TGTGCCAGCAGAATAGCGCGCGAGCAGTACTTC
CDR3: CASRIAREQYF
size: .
V: TRBV6-1
D: .
J: TRBJ2-7

DNA: TGCAGCTCCTTTGGCGGGAGTGAGACCCAGTACTTC
CDR3: CSSFGGSETQYF
size: .
V: TRBV29-1
D: TRBD2
J: TRBJ2-5

DNA: TGTGCCAGCACCACGGACAGGGGGCAGGTTCAGCCCCAGCATTTT
CDR3: CASTTDRGQVQPQHF
size: once
V: TRBV6-1
D: TRBD1
J: TRBJ1-5

DNA: TGTGCCAGCAGCGTCGTACAGGATACCTATGGCTACACCTTC
CDR3: CASSVVQDTYGYTF
size: .
V: TRBV9
D: .
J: TRBJ1-2

DNA: TGTGCTAGTGGCCTCGGGACAGATAATGAAAAACTGTTTTTT
CDR3: CASGLGTDNEKLFF
size: few
V: TRBV12-5
D: TRBD1
J: TRBJ1-4

DNA: TGTGCCAGCAGCCAATGGTGGGTGGCGGAGACCCAGTACTTC
CDR3: CASSQWWVAETQYF
size: .
V: TRBV13
D: .
J: TRBJ2-5

DNA: TGCGCCAGCAGCTTGGAAGTACAGACCTTCTACACCTTC
CDR3: CASSLEVQTFYTF
size: .
V: TRBV5-1
D: .
J: TRBJ1-2

DNA: TGTGCCAGCAGTGAATATGGGTCGGGAACAGCGAGGTACGAGCAGTACTTC
CDR3: CASSEYGSGTARYEQYF
size: .
V: TRBV25-1
D: .
J: TRBJ2-7

DNA: TGCGCCAGCAGCCAAACCTATCTCCGGGCCAAGGTAGACAAAGAGACCCAGTACTTC
CDR3: CASSQTYLRAKVDKETQYF
size: .
V: TRBV4-1
D: .
J: TRBJ2-5

DNA: TGTGCCAGTAGTCCGACGGGACAGGATAGTAGGGGCTACACCTTC
CDR3: CASSPTGQDSRGYTF
size: .
V: TRBV19
D: TRBD1
J: TRBJ1-2